This T cell receptor beta chain was observed in a study of blood T cell repertoires in COVID-19. For the study at large: The United States, Italy and Spain were the sources of the acute and convalescent COVID-19 samples. T cells, B-cell-depleted T cells, or PBMCs provided the cDNA or gDNA that served as material.

V dropped 0 bases and J dropped 4 bases, with 7 bases sitting between them. This CDR3 region has 13 residues. CDR1 and CDR2 (germline): LGHNA, YNFKEQ. Original handling: Reference gene primer amplification yielded estimated nucleated cell counts. TCRdb's copy holds only in-frame clones and misses some; the assay was immunoSEQ multiplex PCR. That table is the source of V, J and clone size, and D and trimming were worked out from the DNA. The data contain some 220,000 clones, approximately 80% of them singletons. The sample holds a few counts of this clone. The source material was peripheral blood. J is TRBJ2-7 and V is TRBV4-2, with D hard to call. The source is a human donor in a cohort sampled during active COVID-19. CDR3 sequence reads: CASSQELAYEQYF. CDR3 coding DNA: TGTGCCAGCAGCCAAGAGCTGGCTTACGAGCAGTACTTC.